Here is one TCR beta chain with its context. Terminally differentiated effector memory CD45RA+ cells were excluded by CCR7 positive selection of CD45RO-negative cells. The record originates from a study of shared clonotypes between healthy human individuals. The CDR3 covers 17 residues. CDR1 and CDR2 from the germline V gene are SGHTA and FQGNSA. Measured with immunoSEQ multiplex PCR; TCRdb has only the in-frame clones, and not every one. The sample shows about 590,000 clones, around 95% of them seen only once. This chain links TRBV7-2 with TRBJ2-5, with 8 nucleotides matching TRBD2. The tail of the sequence fits TRBJ2-7 better, so the J call may be wrong. This receptor was obtained from a woman aged 30 to 39 in good health. Sequenced input: naive CD8+ T cells sorted from blood. The CDR3 protein is CASSSTPPRLAHYEQYF. CDR3 nucleotides: TGTGCCAGCAGCTCCACGCCCCCACGACTAGCGCACTACGAGCAGTACTTC.